This entry lists 5 T cell receptor beta chains sequenced from one sample in a study of blood T cell repertoires in COVID-19. Profiling relied on immunoSEQ multiplex PCR, and the TCRdb table lists in-frame clones only, not all of them. The sample has about 230,000 clones, 70% to 85% seen once. The source material was peripheral blood. These receptors were taken from a woman aged 40 to 49 who had recovered from COVID-19.

This clone was found once. The V gene is TRBV7-3, the J gene TRBJ2-3, with TRBD2 matching 11 bases. This CDR3 is built from 16 residues. Per germline, CDR1 SGHTA and CDR2 FQGTGA. V lost 4 bases, J lost 6 bases, and 9 bases stayed unmatched. CDR3 sequence: CASSSTSGGTWDTQYF. DNA for the CDR3: TGTGCCAGCAGCTCCACTAGCGGGGGTACCTGGGATACGCAGTATTTT.

The V gene is TRBV20-1, the J gene TRBJ2-7; possible D gene TRBD2, 6 bases. V lost 3 bases and J 2 bases, leaving 23 bases between the germline ends. The CDR3 runs 17 residues. Per germline, CDR1 DFQATT and CDR2 SNEGSKA (reference sequence). This CDR3 is CSASPPDSAGNPYEQYF. CDR3 DNA: TGCAGTGCTAGTCCCCCCGACAGCGCGGGGAACCCCTACGAGCAGTACTTC.

CDR3 bases: TGCAGTGCTAGTGATCTGCGGGGGACTGGCTACACCTTC. Its protein product is CSASDLRGTGYTF. The chain employs TRBV20-1 and TRBJ1-2; possible D gene TRBD1, 5 bases. The CDR3 is 13 amino acids. CDR1 is DFQATT and CDR2 is SNEGSKA in the germline V gene (reference sequence). V was shortened by 3 bases and J by 7 bases, with 15 bases between the two germline ends.

This chain uses TRBV6-5 with TRBJ2-7; 7 positions agree with TRBD1. Germline V gene lookup returns CDR1 MNHEY and CDR2 SVGAGI. The CDR3 covers 14 residues. V lost 6 bases to trimming and J lost 4 bases; unmatched junction nucleotides: 9. Here the CDR3 DNA reads TGTGCCAGCAGCCTCACAGGGGACCCATACGAGCAGTACTTC. Its protein is CASSLTGDPYEQYF.

This chain joins TRBV29-1 and TRBJ1-1; TRBD1 matches 8 bases. With V trimmed by 5 bases and J by 5 bases, 7 bases remained unmatched. The CDR3 has 13 amino acids. The germline V gene has CDR1 SQVTM and CDR2 ANQGSEA. The CDR3 protein is CSVLGQGGTEAFF. The CDR3 region has the DNA TGCAGCGTTTTAGGACAGGGAGGGACTGAAGCTTTCTTT.